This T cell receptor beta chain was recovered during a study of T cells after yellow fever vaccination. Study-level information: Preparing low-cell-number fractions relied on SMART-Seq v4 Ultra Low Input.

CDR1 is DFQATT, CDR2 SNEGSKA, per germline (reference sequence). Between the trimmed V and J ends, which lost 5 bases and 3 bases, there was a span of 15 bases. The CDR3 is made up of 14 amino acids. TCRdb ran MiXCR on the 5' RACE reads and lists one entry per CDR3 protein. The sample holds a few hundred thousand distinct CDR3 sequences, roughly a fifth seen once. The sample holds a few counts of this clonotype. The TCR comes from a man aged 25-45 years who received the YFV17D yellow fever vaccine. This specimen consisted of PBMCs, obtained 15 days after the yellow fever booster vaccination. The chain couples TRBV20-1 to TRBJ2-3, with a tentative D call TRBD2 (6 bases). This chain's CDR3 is CSARSGGPTDTQYF. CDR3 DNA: TGCAGTGCTCGGAGCGGAGGGCCGACAGATACGCAGTATTTT.